Listed here are 19 T cell receptor beta chains from one sample, sequenced in a study of shared clonotypes between healthy human individuals. Measured with immunoSEQ multiplex PCR; TCRdb has only the in-frame clones, and not every one. The sample carries around 990,000 clones, roughly 80% recorded once. The material sequenced was memory CD4+ T cells from PBMCs. Specified subset: CD45RA-negative fraction. The receptors here all came from a man aged 18 to 30 in good health. Some clones in this sample may be carry-over from other donors' samples.

This clone was observed a handful of times. This sequence joins TRBV4-3 and TRBJ2-5, with TRBD2 matching 11 bases. Germline assignment: CDR1 LGHNA and CDR2 YSLEER. CDR3 length: 14 amino acids. With 1 base clipped from V and 11 bases from J, the junction kept 6 bases outside the gene matches. CDR3 sequence reads: CASSQGLAGQGQYF. The CDR3 DNA reads TGCGCCAGCAGCCAAGGACTAGCGGGGCAGGGGCAGTACTTC.

The V call is TRBV28, the J call TRBJ2-7, with TRBD1 as a possible D gene (6 bases). The germline CDR1 and CDR2 sequences are MDHEN and SYDVKM. Trimming removed 5 bases from V and 6 bases from J, with 11 bases in between. The CDR3 runs to 12 residues. The CDR3 spells CASSLTGLEQYF. For the CDR3, the DNA is TGTGCCAGCAGTCTAACAGGGCTCGAGCAGTACTTC. Based on the CDR3 plus reference TRBV28 and TRBJ2-7, the full variable domain is DVKVTQSSRYLVKRTGEKVFLECVQDMDHENMFWYRQDPGLGLRLIYFSYDVKMKEKGDIPEGYSVSREKKERFSLILESASTNQTSMYLCASSLTGLEQYFGPGTRLTVT.

This sequence joins TRBV5-4 and TRBJ1-3, with a possible D match to TRBD1 (6 bases). The CDR3 contains 14 residues. The germline V gene encodes CDR1 SGHNT and CDR2 YYREEE (reference sequence). The germline V and J ends were trimmed by 4 bases and 4 bases, with 12 bases remaining between them. The CDR3 coding sequence is TGTGCCAGCAGCCTACAGGGTTCCGGAAACACCATATATTTT. This gives the protein CASSLQGSGNTIYF.

This clone was observed a handful of times. The chain links TRBV5-1 to TRBJ2-1, with 9 positions matching TRBD2. The CDR3 extends over 16 amino acids. Germline lookup yields CDR1 SGHRS and CDR2 YFSETQ. With V trimmed by 0 bases and J by 7 bases, 8 bases remained unmatched. CDR3 sequence: CASSLVVAGEGNEQFF. The DNA for the CDR3 is TGCGCCAGCAGCTTGGTGGTAGCGGGAGAGGGGAATGAGCAGTTCTTC.

V is TRBV14 and J is TRBJ2-6, with a tentative D call TRBD1 (6 bases). The V gene lost 4 bases and the J gene lost 2 bases, with 9 bases spanning the gap. Germline V gene sequence: CDR1 SGHDN, CDR2 FVKESK. This CDR3 region has 15 residues. CDR3 loop: CASSLWGPGANVLTF. CDR3 DNA: TGTGCCAGCAGCCTGTGGGGGCCTGGGGCCAACGTCCTGACTTTC.

In its sample, this clone was seen once. CDR3 coding DNA: TGCGCCAGCAGCGCGGGGGCGCCGCGGGGCTACACCTTC. This gives the protein CASSAGAPRGYTF. The gene calls are TRBV5-1 and TRBJ1-2; a weak D match, TRBD1 (6 bases). Deletions cut 4 bases from V and 8 bases from J, with 15 bases between. The CDR3 consists of 13 residues. CDR1 and CDR2 (germline): SGHRS, YFSETQ.

CDR3 nucleotide sequence: TGCGCCAGCAGCTTGGATACAGGGAGCCAGCCCCAGCATTTT. Translating gives CASSLDTGSQPQHF. This rearrangement joins TRBV5-1 to TRBJ1-5; the D gene is possibly TRBD1 (6 bases). V was shortened by 0 bases and J by 7 bases, with 11 bases between the two germline ends. CDR1 and CDR2 (germline): SGHRS, YFSETQ. The CDR3 covers 14 residues.

On this clone itself: This may stem from a read error, because a much larger clone lies one nucleotide away. The chain carries TRBV2 and TRBJ2-3, with 7 bases aligning to TRBD2. Losses at the gene ends were 5 bases for V and 2 bases for J; bases not matched to a gene: 1. Germline lookup yields CDR1 SNHLY and CDR2 FYNNEI. There are 13 residues in the CDR3. CDR3 sequence: CASSRDYTDTQYF. The CDR3 region has the DNA TGTGCCAGCAGTCGGGACTACACAGATACGCAGTATTTT.

The chain has TRBV19 and TRBJ1-2; no clear D gene. The germline CDR1 and CDR2 sequences are LNHDA and SQIVND (reference sequence). Trimming stripped 5 bases from V and 6 bases from J, with 16 bases between. The CDR3 runs 14 residues. The CDR3 spells CASSPTPGRNGYTF. For the CDR3, the DNA is TGTGCCAGTAGTCCAACCCCCGGACGAAATGGCTACACCTTC.

The chain links TRBV7-2 to TRBJ1-3; D not certain. Trimming removed 5 bases at V and 0 bases at J, with 11 bases between. Germline V gene data show CDR1 as SGHTA and CDR2 as FQGNSA. The CDR3 has 15 residues. CDR3 sequence: CASSPGRSSGNTIYF. For the CDR3, the DNA is TGTGCCAGCAGCCCAGGACGGTCCTCTGGAAACACCATATATTTT.

The rearrangement links TRBV9 to TRBJ1-2, with D maybe TRBD1 (6 bases). Looked up from germline, CDR1 is SGDLS and CDR2 is YYNGEE. The CDR3 runs 15 residues. V was clipped by 4 bases and J by 2 bases, with 15 bases between them. The CDR3 reads CASSPFGGENYGYTF. The CDR3 DNA sequence: TGTGCCAGCAGCCCCTTTGGGGGCGAAAACTATGGCTACACCTTC.

In regard to this clone: Other DNA sequences from this sample encode an identical CDR3 as well. This chain uses TRBV5-5 with TRBJ2-7; 8 bases are a match to TRBD1. V was clipped by 1 base and J by 9 bases; unmatched bases: 12. Germline-derived CDR1 and CDR2 are SGHKS and YYEKEE (reference sequence). This CDR3 is built from 15 residues. Written as DNA, the CDR3 is TGTGCCAGCAGCTTGTCTACAGGGGGGTGGGAAGGGCAGTACTTC. Protein: CASSLSTGGWEGQYF.

This clone was seen only once. Other DNA sequences in this sample translate to the same CDR3. The genes are TRBV5-1 and TRBJ1-3; D call uncertain. The CDR3 contains 13 residues. The germline gives CDR1 SGHRS, CDR2 YFSETQ. With 0 bases removed from V and 1 base from J, the gap between germline ends came to 2 bases. CDR3: CASSLGSGNTIYF. CDR3 bases: TGCGCCAGCAGCTTGGGATCTGGAAACACCATATATTTT.

Notes on this clone: Other DNA sequences in this specimen translate into the identical CDR3. This rearrangement joins TRBV28 to TRBJ1-5; D not certain. Trimming shortened V by 3 bases and J by 7 bases, and 7 bases separated the two germline ends. Per germline, CDR1 MDHEN and CDR2 SYDVKM. The CDR3 contains 12 residues. The CDR3 here is CASSLGVQPQHF. The CDR3 DNA reads as TGTGCCAGCAGTTTGGGAGTACAGCCCCAGCATTTT.

On this clone itself: Other DNA sequences of this sample code for an identical CDR3. J is TRBJ2-5 and V is TRBV6-1; no reliable D call. CDR3 length equals 11 residues. V lost 4 bases and J lost 4, with 4 bases in between. Per the germline V gene, CDR1 is MNHNS and CDR2 is SASEGT. The CDR3: CASSALETQYF. The CDR3 nucleotides are TGTGCCAGCAGTGCCTTAGAGACCCAGTACTTC.

This clone was found a few times. This chain links TRBV7-3 with TRBJ2-2; TRBD2 is a possible D gene (6 bases). Trimming removed 10 bases at V and 4 bases at J, with 13 bases between. The CDR3 is 13 amino acids. In germline, CDR1 is SGHTA, CDR2 FQGTGA. The CDR3 here is CATSEGPTGELFF. Written as DNA, the CDR3 is TGTGCCACGTCGGAGGGCCCCACCGGGGAGCTGTTTTTT.

This clone was picked up one time. The chain links TRBV10-3 to TRBJ2-1, with D possibly being TRBD2 (6 bases). The CDR3 length is 14 residues. Germline lookup yields CDR1 ENHRY and CDR2 SYGVKD. Trimming stripped 4 bases from V and 5 bases from J, with 12 bases between. CDR3 nucleotide sequence: TGTGCCATCAGTGGTACCCGCGGGGACAATGAGCAGTTCTTC. This encodes CAISGTRGDNEQFF.

V and J are TRBV19 and TRBJ2-7, with 10 bases fitting TRBD2. CDR3 length: 15 residues. J gave up 1 base and V 4 bases, and 4 bases lay outside the gene matches. The germline CDR1 and CDR2 sequences are LNHDA and SQIVND (reference sequence). The CDR3 is CASSKGLAPSYEQYF. In nucleotides, the CDR3 is TGTGCCAGTAGTAAGGGACTAGCGCCTTCCTACGAGCAGTACTTC.

The chain uses TRBV7-3 and TRBJ2-3; no definite D call. Germline CDR1 reads SGHTA; CDR2 reads FQGTGA. Trimming pared 5 bases from V and 0 bases from J, leaving 12 bases between. CDR3 length: 15 amino acids. Written as DNA, the CDR3 is TGTGCCAGCAGCGCGACTCCCATTAGCACAGATACGCAGTATTTT. This encodes CASSATPISTDTQYF.